A single T cell receptor (beta chain) is shown here with its context. The CDR3 sequence is 15 residues long. Germline V gene data show CDR1 as SGHDN and CDR2 as FVKESK. The ends lost 4 bases at V and 5 bases at J; junction bases unmatched: 8. The sample comes from a study of blood T cell repertoires in COVID-19. Original handling: Counts of nucleated cells, estimated from reference gene primer amplification, were obtained. Using immunoSEQ multiplex PCR, the repertoire was profiled, and TCRdb retains in-frame clones only, with some absent. V and J calls and clone size are as listed in that table; D and trimming were resolved from the DNA. The profile shows approximately 450,000 clones, about 89% of them singletons.

The rearrangement uses TRBV14 and TRBJ1-3; 7 bases agree with TRBD1. The sequence derives from a woman aged 25 to 39 with acute or convalescent COVID-19. Source material: peripheral blood. CDR3 loop: CASSRAYRGRNTIYF. The CDR3 DNA sequence: TGTGCCAGCAGCCGAGCATACAGGGGAAGAAACACCATATATTTT.